Listed here are 5 T cell receptor beta chains from one sample, sequenced in a study of blood T cell repertoires in COVID-19. Sequencing was performed with immunoSEQ multiplex PCR; in TCRdb, only in-frame clones are kept and a portion is missing. The sample lists 200,000 to 250,000 clones; 65% to 90% were seen once. Specimen: peripheral blood. The receptors come from a woman aged 70-85 years with COVID-19, enrolled during active disease.

This sequence joins TRBV11-2 and TRBJ2-2, with 8 positions matching TRBD2. CDR3 size: 15 residues. Per the germline V gene, CDR1 is SGHAT and CDR2 is FQNNGV. J gave up 4 bases and V 2 bases, and 3 bases lay outside the gene matches. Here the CDR3 DNA reads TGTGCCAGCAGCTTAATAGCGGGGAGCACCGGGGAGCTGTTTTTT. It codes for CASSLIAGSTGELFF.

The gene calls are TRBV5-1 and TRBJ1-2, with D unclear. CDR3 size: 13 residues. Trimming took off 5 bases at V and 7 bases at J, with 15 bases between the two ends. Looked up from germline, CDR1 is SGHRS and CDR2 is YFSETQ. The CDR3 bases are TGCGCCAGCAGTTACGCCGAGAATGGTGGCTACACCTTC. Protein sequence: CASSYAENGGYTF.

The chain couples TRBV7-8 to TRBJ1-4; 7 positions match TRBD1. V lost 4 bases and J lost 4; bases outside the gene matches: 3. The germline gives CDR1 SGHVS, CDR2 FQNEAQ. This CDR3 comprises 14 residues. The CDR3 reads CASSWDSNNEKLFF. In DNA, the CDR3 is TGTGCCAGCAGCTGGGACAGCAATAATGAAAAACTGTTTTTT.

The chain links TRBV7-2 to TRBJ2-1; no definite D call. The V gene lost 5 bases and the J gene lost 10 bases, with 18 bases spanning the gap. Germline CDR1 reads SGHTA; CDR2 reads FQGNSA. The length of the CDR3 is 14 residues. CDR3 nucleotide sequence: TGTGCCAGCAGCACAGAGACCAGAGTGATAGAGCAGTTCTTC. Translating it yields CASSTETRVIEQFF.

The CDR3 reads CASSPDRGWGDEQFF. The DNA for the CDR3 is TGCGCCAGCAGCCCAGACAGGGGATGGGGGGATGAGCAGTTCTTC. The chain combines TRBV5-1 with TRBJ2-1; TRBD1 matches 8 bases. CDR3 length: 15 residues. The J segment lost 8 bases and the V segment lost 4 bases, leaving 11 bases of the junction unmatched. CDR1 and CDR2 (germline): SGHRS, YFSETQ.